The 29 T cell receptor beta chains given below trace back to one sample, sequenced in a study of cytomegalovirus exposure and HLA in healthy donors. It was with 60 Vbeta and 13 Jbeta primers that the PCR ran. Sequencing used immunoSEQ multiplex PCR; TCRdb keeps in-frame clones, though not all of them. The table records roughly 150,000 clones, more than 8% of them present only once. The sample comprised PBMCs. The receptors come from a man between 45 and 60 years old in good health and CMV-seronegative.

The V gene is TRBV7-9, the J gene TRBJ2-7; 10 bases line up with TRBD2. The J segment lost 2 bases and the V segment lost 5 bases, leaving 3 bases of the junction unmatched. Per germline, CDR1 SEHNR and CDR2 FQNEAQ (reference sequence). This CDR3 contains 14 residues. This CDR3 reads CASSPSGGTYEQYF. The CDR3 DNA reads TGTGCCAGCAGCCCTAGCGGGGGAACCTACGAGCAGTACTTC.

This clone was seen a handful of times. The chain recombines TRBV7-6 with TRBJ2-3, with D maybe TRBD2 (6 bases). Trimming shortened V by 1 base and J by 2 bases, and 13 bases separated the two germline ends. The germline V gene has CDR1 SGHVS and CDR2 FNYEAQ. The CDR3 contains 16 residues. The CDR3 sequence: CASSLGAPSVTDTQYF. In DNA, the CDR3 is TGTGCCAGCAGCTTAGGGGCACCTAGCGTCACAGATACGCAGTATTTT.

The V and J genes are TRBV7-8 and TRBJ2-7; maybe TRBD1 (6 bases). V lost 2 bases and J lost 3, with 14 bases in between. The germline V gene has CDR1 SGHVS and CDR2 FQNEAQ. This CDR3 is 15 amino acids long. CDR3 amino acids: CASSLQGTRNYEQYF. The CDR3 nucleotides are TGTGCCAGCAGCTTACAGGGGACCAGGAACTACGAGCAGTACTTC.

This clone was observed a few times. The chain uses TRBV7-9 and TRBJ2-1; D remains ambiguous. Germline assignment: CDR1 SEHNR and CDR2 FQNEAQ (reference sequence). The CDR3 consists of 15 residues. Trimming removed 7 bases from V and 0 bases from J, with 13 bases in between. The DNA for the CDR3 is TGTGCCAGCACCCACGAGGTGAGCTCCTACAATGAGCAGTTCTTC. Translating gives CASTHEVSSYNEQFF.

There are a few counts of this clone. The sample holds other DNA sequences that translate to the same CDR3. This sequence joins TRBV30 and TRBJ1-2; D is perhaps TRBD1 (5 bases). Trimming removed 3 bases from V and 5 bases from J, with 19 bases in between. The germline V gene encodes CDR1 GTSNPN and CDR2 SVGIG (reference sequence). CDR3 size: 15 residues. The CDR3 region is CAWSVPGEGGYGYTF. CDR3 nucleotides: TGTGCCTGGAGCGTACCGGGGGAAGGTGGATATGGCTACACCTTC.

This clone was seen a few times. V gene TRBV13 combines with J gene TRBJ1-5, with D unclear. The CDR3 length is 14 residues. The germline V and J ends were trimmed by 2 bases and 7 bases, with 12 bases remaining between them. Germline V gene sequence: CDR1 PRHDT, CDR2 FYEKMQ (reference sequence). The CDR3 DNA sequence: TGTGCCAGCAGCTTAACTCCCAGGCGCCAGCCCCAGCATTTT. Its protein is CASSLTPRRQPQHF.

This clone was detected only a few times. The rearrangement links TRBV7-3 to TRBJ2-6, with a weak D call TRBD2 (6 bases). CDR3 length: 15 residues. Germline-derived CDR1 and CDR2 are SGHTA and FQGTGA. Between the trimmed V and J ends, which lost 4 bases and 4 bases, there was a span of 11 bases. The CDR3 region has the DNA TGTGCCAGCAGCTCGGGGGTGGCCGGGGCCAACGTCCTGACTTTC. This gives the protein CASSSGVAGANVLTF.

This clone was counted between two and nine times. J is TRBJ2-7 and V is TRBV7-2, with D possibly TRBD2 on 5 matching bases. This CDR3 is 14 amino acids long. In germline, CDR1 is SGHTA, CDR2 FQGNSA. Trimming removed 3 bases from V and 7 bases from J, with 16 bases in between. CDR3 nucleotides: TGTGCCAGCAGCTTCGGTCTAGCTCCATGGGAGCAGTACTTC. This translates into CASSFGLAPWEQYF.

This chain uses TRBV6-5 with TRBJ1-1; 8 bases are shared with TRBD1. Germline values: CDR1 MNHEY, CDR2 SVGAGI. The CDR3 has 12 amino acids. Losses at the gene ends were 4 bases for V and 9 bases for J; bases not matched to a gene: 4. The CDR3 region is CASSSWTGKAFF. CDR3 bases: TGTGCCAGCAGTTCCTGGACAGGGAAAGCTTTCTTT.

Details on this clone: Other DNA sequences in the sample encode the same CDR3. This chain joins TRBV14 and TRBJ2-2, with TRBD1 matching 7 bases. The CDR3 is 15 residues long. Trimming took 4 bases from V and 4 from J; bases not matched to a gene: 6. Germline CDR1 and CDR2: SGHDN and FVKESK. This CDR3 is CASSPRTGVTGELFF. As DNA, the CDR3 is TGTGCCAGCAGCCCACGGACAGGAGTCACCGGGGAGCTGTTTTTT.

This clone appeared a few times. The chain joins TRBV7-8 to TRBJ1-4; unclear D gene. CDR1 is SGHVS and CDR2 is FQNEAQ in the germline V gene. V was trimmed by 1 base and J by 4 bases, leaving 7 bases between them. CDR3 length: 14 residues. In DNA form, the CDR3 reads TGTGCCAGCAGCTTAGAGCCGGGTAATGAAAAACTGTTTTTT. Translated: CASSLEPGNEKLFF.

This chain connects TRBV4-1 to TRBJ2-2, with unresolved D. Trimming cost V 0 bases and J 4 bases, with 12 bases left between them. The CDR3 runs 16 residues. CDR1 MGHRA and CDR2 YSYEKL come from the germline V gene. CDR3: CASSQDLARPTGELFF. The CDR3 nucleotides read TGCGCCAGCAGCCAAGATCTCGCCAGGCCCACCGGGGAGCTGTTTTTT.

This clone was counted only a few times. In nucleotides, the CDR3 is TGTGCCAGCAGTTTAGCGGGGAGCTCCTACGAGCAGTACTTC. Translated, it gives CASSLAGSSYEQYF. The rearrangement joins TRBV27 to TRBJ2-7; maybe TRBD2 (6 bases). Germline CDR1 MNHEY, CDR2 SMNVEV (reference sequence). Between the trimmed V and J ends, which lost 2 bases and 0 bases, there was a span of 8 bases. This CDR3 is 14 amino acids long.

Only a few counts were recorded for this clone. The V gene is TRBV12-5, the J gene TRBJ1-1; 7 bases match TRBD1. Germline loops: CDR1 LGHNT, CDR2 FRNRAP. Losses at the gene ends were 1 base for V and 9 bases for J; bases not matched to a gene: 2. There are 12 residues in the CDR3. CDR3 nucleotides: TGTGCTAGTGGTTTGGGACAGGGTAAAGCTTTCTTT. It specifies CASGLGQGKAFF.

The V and J genes are TRBV18 and TRBJ2-5; a possible D gene is TRBD2 (5 bases). The CDR3 has 14 residues. Germline CDR1 and CDR2: KGHSH and LQKENI. The V end was cut by 5 bases, the J end by 0 bases, with 10 bases between. CDR3 nucleotides: TGTGCCAGCTCAGAAGGACTGAACCAAGAGACCCAGTACTTC. Translating gives CASSEGLNQETQYF.

The chain uses TRBV6-5 and TRBJ1-3, with D unclear. CDR1 MNHEY and CDR2 SVGAGI come from the germline V gene. The ends were cut back, 6 bases at V and 2 bases at J, with 8 bases in the middle. The CDR3 runs to 13 residues. CDR3 in amino acids: CASRSYPGNTIYF. The CDR3 coding sequence is TGTGCCAGCAGATCTTATCCTGGAAACACCATATATTTT.

This rearrangement joins TRBV11-2 to TRBJ1-1; D is perhaps TRBD1 (5 bases). The CDR3 length is 16 residues. V was clipped by 2 bases and J by 0 bases, with 13 bases between them. The germline gives CDR1 SGHAT, CDR2 FQNNGV. CDR3 region: CASSLLLRGLNTEAFF. In DNA form, the CDR3 reads TGTGCCAGCAGCTTACTCCTTCGGGGGTTGAACACTGAAGCTTTCTTT. The full variable domain, rest sourced from reference TRBV11-2 and TRBJ1-1, is EAGVAQSPRYKIIEKRQSVAFWCNPISGHATLYWYQQILGQGPKLLIQFQNNGVVDDSQLPKDRFSAERLKGVDSTLKIQPAKLEDSAVYLCASSLLLRGLNTEAFFGQGTRLTVV.

The gene calls are TRBV4-2 and TRBJ1-2, with TRBD1 matching 8 bases. The CDR3 has 14 amino acids. Germline CDR1 LGHNA, CDR2 YNFKEQ. Germline trimming cut 0 bases from V and 5 bases from J; bases unmatched to any gene: 2. Here the CDR3 reads CASSQEWTGYGYTF. The CDR3 DNA reads TGTGCCAGCAGCCAAGAGTGGACAGGGTATGGCTACACCTTC.

The chain couples TRBV30 to TRBJ1-1; D may be TRBD1 (5 bases). Germline V gene lookup returns CDR1 GTSNPN and CDR2 SVGIG (reference sequence). Trimming stripped 8 bases from V and 6 bases from J, with 31 bases between. This CDR3 contains 17 residues. The CDR3 protein is CATEKGQGIPIFSEAFF. The CDR3 DNA is TGTGCCACCGAAAAGGGGCAGGGTATCCCTATTTTCTCTGAAGCTTTCTTT.

V and J are TRBV6-6 and TRBJ1-3; the D gene is possibly TRBD1 (6 bases). V lost 5 bases, J lost 4 bases, and 15 bases lay in between. The CDR3 extends over 15 amino acids. CDR1 is MNHNY, CDR2 SVGAGI, per germline (reference sequence). DNA for the CDR3: TGTGCCAGCAGTACAATACAGGGTTTCGGAAACACCATATATTTT. It is translated as CASSTIQGFGNTIYF.

This clone was picked up a small number of times. The chain uses TRBV7-9 and TRBJ2-1, with TRBD2 as a possible D gene (7 bases). The V gene lost 0 bases and the J gene lost 4 bases, with 13 bases spanning the gap. The CDR3 totals 16 residues. Germline V gives CDR1 SEHNR, CDR2 FQNEAQ (reference sequence). DNA of the CDR3: TGTGCCAGCAGCTTAGCACGGGGGGCGCAGTACAATGAGCAGTTCTTC. Encoded protein: CASSLARGAQYNEQFF.

This clone was observed a handful of times. The chain recombines TRBV2 with TRBJ1-2; TRBD1 might be the D (6 bases). The length of the CDR3 is 14 residues. Germline CDR1 is SNHLY and CDR2 is FYNNEI. Trimming shortened V by 4 bases and J by 7 bases, and 16 bases separated the two germline ends. The DNA of the CDR3 is TGTGCCAGCAGTGCGGAAATACAGGGACCTGGCTACACCTTC. Protein: CASSAEIQGPGYTF.

This clone turned up a few times. The identical CDR3 is also encoded by other nucleotide sequences in the sample. This rearrangement joins TRBV28 to TRBJ2-7, with a possible D match to TRBD2 (6 bases). This CDR3 region has 15 residues. Germline V gene lookup returns CDR1 MDHEN and CDR2 SYDVKM. V lost 3 bases and J 4 bases, leaving 16 bases between the germline ends. The CDR3 loop reads CASSFERSGRYEQYF. The CDR3 DNA reads as TGTGCCAGCAGTTTTGAAAGGAGCGGGCGGTACGAGCAGTACTTC. Using reference TRBV28 and TRBJ2-7 for the parts outside the CDR3, the full variable domain is DVKVTQSSRYLVKRTGEKVFLECVQDMDHENMFWYRQDPGLGLRLIYFSYDVKMKEKGDIPEGYSVSREKKERFSLILESASTNQTSMYLCASSFERSGRYEQYFGPGTRLTVT.

This clone was seen a few times. The V gene is TRBV6-1, the J gene TRBJ1-1; 11 bases fit TRBD1. The length of the CDR3 is 14 residues. Germline V lookup: CDR1 MNHNS, CDR2 SASEGT. Germline trimming cut 6 bases from V and 4 bases from J; bases unmatched to any gene: 4. The DNA of the CDR3 is TGTGCCAGCAGGCTCGGGACAGGGGGCACTGAAGCTTTCTTT. It translates to CASRLGTGGTEAFF.

This clone was seen more than once but under ten times. V and J are TRBV7-9 and TRBJ1-5; no definite D call. Germline V gives CDR1 SEHNR, CDR2 FQNEAQ (reference sequence). Trimming cost V 3 bases and J 7 bases, with 13 bases left between them. CDR3 length: 14 residues. In DNA, the CDR3 is TGTGCCAGCAGCTTGGGCCCCGGGGAACAGCCCCAGCATTTT. Translating it yields CASSLGPGEQPQHF.

The chain joins TRBV10-1 to TRBJ2-5; possibly TRBD2 for D (5 bases). Germline assignment: CDR1 WNHNN and CDR2 SYGVQD (reference sequence). The CDR3 runs 15 residues. Deletions cut 0 bases from V and 1 base from J, with 9 bases between. The CDR3 spells CASSESAEGQETQYF. Written as DNA, the CDR3 is TGCGCCAGCAGTGAGTCCGCAGAGGGCCAAGAGACCCAGTACTTC.

This clone was seen more than once but under ten times. This chain links TRBV5-1 with TRBJ2-1; 13 bases are a match to TRBD2. Per germline, CDR1 SGHRS and CDR2 YFSETQ. V was pared by 6 bases and J by 8 bases, with 5 bases of the junction left unmatched. The CDR3 is 14 amino acids. CDR3 residues: CASKLAGGPYEQFF. CDR3 nucleotide sequence: TGCGCCAGCAAACTAGCGGGAGGGCCATATGAGCAGTTCTTC.

The gene calls are TRBV7-3 and TRBJ2-3; D gene uncertain. The V gene's germline CDR1 is SGHTA and CDR2 FQGTGA. V was clipped by 5 bases and J by 1 base, with 13 bases between them. The CDR3 spans 15 residues. In DNA, the CDR3 is TGTGCCAGCAGCCTCCTAGAGGTTCGCACAGATACGCAGTATTTT. It specifies CASSLLEVRTDTQYF.

The genes are TRBV7-6 and TRBJ2-1, with D possibly TRBD2 on 5 matching bases. Trimming shortened V by 1 base and J by 2 bases, and 12 bases separated the two germline ends. Germline loops: CDR1 SGHVS, CDR2 FNYEAQ. This CDR3 spans 16 amino acids. The CDR3 DNA reads TGTGCCAGCAGCTTAGAAACTAGATCTGCCTACAATGAGCAGTTCTTC. It is translated as CASSLETRSAYNEQFF.